A selection of T cell receptor beta chains follows, all from one sample in a study of vaccination and CD4 T cells after COVID-19. TCRdb analysed the PCR reads with MiXCR anew, one entry per CDR3 protein. Among over 10,000 distinct CDR3 sequences listed, about half were seen once. Antigens for these TCRs are unknown. The sequenced material came from CD4+ T cells from blood, cultured in vitro. All receptors come from a human donor who had recovered from COVID-19. Both conserved end residues are part of each CDR3. Fields, in order: clone size, D gene, J gene, V gene, CDR3 DNA, CDR3 protein. D genes are given only for firm matches. Clone size, where shown, is once, few, many, or a class for clones that have expanded.

- | TRBD2 | TRBJ2-1 | TRBV28 | TGTGCCAGCAGTTTAAGGCTAGCGGGAGGTCTCGATGAGCAGTTCTTC | CASSLRLAGGLDEQFF
- | - | TRBJ2-3 | TRBV30 | TGTGCCTGGAGTGGATCAGCTGGGAATACGCAGTATTTT | CAWSGSAGNTQYF
- | - | TRBJ1-5 | TRBV6-1 | TGTGCCAGCAGTCAAGGACAAGATAGCAATCAGCCCCAGCATTTT | CASSQGQDSNQPQHF
- | TRBD2 | TRBJ2-1 | TRBV18 | TGTGCCAGCTCACCCCCCAGCGGGATAGTCTACAATGAGCAGTTCTTC | CASSPPSGIVYNEQFF
- | TRBD1 | TRBJ1-2 | TRBV10-3 | TGTGCCGCAGGGGGGAACTATGGCTACACCTTC | CAAGGNYGYTF
- | - | TRBJ1-1 | TRBV6-1 | TGTGCCAGCAGGGGGGAAACAGGGAACACTGAAGCTTTCTTT | CASRGETGNTEAFF
- | - | TRBJ1-1 | TRBV6-2/TRBV6-3 | TGTGCCAGCAGTTACCTCTTTGGAGGGGCGGTCACTGAAGCTTTCTTT | CASSYLFGGAVTEAFF
- | - | TRBJ1-1 | TRBV12-3/TRBV12-4 | TGTGCCAGCAGTCGGCTGGACGGAAAGAACACTGAAGCTTTCTTT | CASSRLDGKNTEAFF
- | - | TRBJ1-1 | TRBV6-2/TRBV6-3 | TGTGCCAGTCGAACTGTAAGGGGGACTGAAGCTTTCTTT | CASRTVRGTEAFF
few | - | TRBJ1-2 | TRBV21-1 | TGTGCCAGCATCTCTTACAGGGAGGACTATGGCTACACCTTC | CASISYREDYGYTF
- | TRBD1 | TRBJ1-6 | TRBV7-2 | TGTGCCAGCAGCTGGGGGACAGGGAGCTCCTATAATTCACCCCTCCACTTT | CASSWGTGSSYNSPLHF
few | - | TRBJ1-1 | TRBV21-1 | TGTGCCAGCAGCGTACGACCGGGACGGATGAACACTGAAGCTTTCTTT | CASSVRPGRMNTEAFF
- | - | TRBJ1-2 | TRBV19 | TGTGCCAGTAGTATAGAAAGGGAGACCTATGGCTACACCTTC | CASSIERETYGYTF
- | - | TRBJ2-7 | TRBV27 | TGTGCCAGCAGTTTATGGGGGGCCCCGAACGAGCAGTACTTC | CASSLWGAPNEQYF
- | - | TRBJ2-6 | TRBV5-1 | TGCGCCAGCAGCAAGGGGGTGAGCTCTGGGGCCAACGTCCTGACTTTC | CASSKGVSSGANVLTF
- | TRBD1 | TRBJ1-1 | TRBV2 | TGTGCCAGCAGTTGGGACAGGGGGCGAGCTGAAGCTTTCTTT | CASSWDRGRAEAFF
- | - | TRBJ2-1 | TRBV10-2 | TGCGCCAGCAGGCGGGACGTCAATGAGCAGTTCTTC | CASRRDVNEQFF
- | - | TRBJ1-2 | TRBV28 | TGTGCCAGCGCTCGGGGAGATGGCTACACCTTC | CASARGDGYTF
- | - | TRBJ2-7 | TRBV7-2 | TGTGCCAGCAGCTGGGACGGCTCCTACGAGCAGTACTTC | CASSWDGSYEQYF
- | TRBD2 | TRBJ2-3 | TRBV12-3/TRBV12-4 | TGTGCCAGCAGTCTAAAGGGGGCAAGCGGGGGGCGCACAGATACGCAGTATTTT | CASSLKGASGGRTDTQYF
- | - | TRBJ1-2 | TRBV2 | TGTGCCAGCAGTGAATTAAACGGCTACTATGGCTACACCTTC | CASSELNGYYGYTF
- | - | TRBJ1-4 | TRBV15 | TGTGCCACCAGCAGGGCCGGGGTGGGGAATGAAAAACTGTTTTTT | CATSRAGVGNEKLFF
few | TRBD1 | TRBJ1-6 | TRBV19 | TGTGCCAGTACCGCCCAAGGGGGCTGGTCACCCCTCCACTTT | CASTAQGGWSPLHF
- | TRBD2 | TRBJ2-7 | TRBV2 | TGTGCCAGCCGGACTAGCGGTTACGAGCAGTACTTC | CASRTSGYEQYF
- | - | TRBJ2-3 | TRBV6-1 | TGTGCCAGCAGCGGGATAACAGATACGCAGTATTTT | CASSGITDTQYF
few | - | TRBJ2-1 | TRBV7-6 | TGTGCCAGCAGCGGAGAGACAGGCCCCAACTCCTACAATGAGCAGTTCTTC | CASSGETGPNSYNEQFF
- | - | TRBJ2-2 | TRBV25-1 | TGTGCCAGCACTGATTCCGGGACAGCGGGAAACACCGGGGAGCTGTTTTTT | CASTDSGTAGNTGELFF
few | - | TRBJ1-1 | TRBV20-1 | TGCAGGGGCGACAGGAGTAACACTGAAGCTTTCTTT | CRGDRSNTEAFF
once | - | TRBJ1-1 | TRBV29-1 | TGCAGCGTGCACCAGGTTGGTGAAGCTTTCTTT | CSVHQVGEAFF
- | - | TRBJ1-1 | TRBV29-1 | TGCAGCGTTGAACCCGGGGATGAAGCTTTCTTT | CSVEPGDEAFF
- | TRBD2 | TRBJ2-7 | TRBV7-2 | TGTGCCAGCAGCCTGAGGACTAGCGGGGGACCAGATATCTACGAGCAGTACTTC | CASSLRTSGGPDIYEQYF
- | TRBD1 | TRBJ2-7 | TRBV5-4 | TGTGCCAGCAGCTTGGCTGGACAGGGGGCTACCTACGAGCAGTACTTC | CASSLAGQGATYEQYF
- | - | TRBJ1-1 | TRBV19 | TGTGCCAGTTGCAACACCATGAACACTGAAGCTTTCTTT | CASCNTMNTEAFF
- | - | TRBJ2-5 | TRBV29-1 | TGCAGCGTTGGTTCCCGGGGTGGCGAGACCCAGTACTTC | CSVGSRGGETQYF
few | - | TRBJ1-5 | TRBV2 | TGTGCCAGCAGTGAAACAGGGAATCGCAATCAGCCCCAGCATTTT | CASSETGNRNQPQHF
- | - | TRBJ1-5 | TRBV7-2 | TGTGCCAGCAGCTTGGGGGAAAACAATCAGCCCCAGCATTTT | CASSLGENNQPQHF
- | - | TRBJ2-3 | TRBV4-3 | TGCGCCAGCAGCCAAGATCCAGGATCCACAGATACGCAGTATTTT | CASSQDPGSTDTQYF
few | TRBD2 | TRBJ2-1 | TRBV6-1 | TGTGCCAGCAGTCTCCTCCGGGAGGGGAATGAGCAGTTCTTC | CASSLLREGNEQFF
medium-sized | - | TRBJ2-5 | TRBV10-3 | TGTGCCATCAGCCAGGGCTCCCAAGAGACCCAGTACTTC | CAISQGSQETQYF
medium-sized | - | TRBJ1-5 | TRBV6-2/TRBV6-3 | TGTGCCAGCAGCCCCGATGGGGGGCGAGGCAGCAATCAGCCCCAGCATTTT | CASSPDGGRGSNQPQHF
- | - | TRBJ2-3 | TRBV20-1 | TGCAGTGCTAGTCTGACTAGAAACACAGATACGCAGTATTTT | CSASLTRNTDTQYF
medium-sized | TRBD1 | TRBJ1-6 | TRBV7-2 | TGTGCCAGCAGCTTAAGGGGACAGGGGTCACCCCTCCACTTT | CASSLRGQGSPLHF
- | - | TRBJ1-1 | TRBV5-1 | TGCGCCAGCAGCTTGACAGGGAACACTGAAGCTTTCTTT | CASSLTGNTEAFF
few | - | TRBJ2-2 | TRBV20-1 | TGCAGTGCTCCCAACACCGGGGAGCTGTTTTTT | CSAPNTGELFF
- | - | TRBJ2-3 | TRBV11-2 | TGTGCCAGCAGCTTAGATGGGGGTCAGGGGTCGGCAGATACGCAGTATTTT | CASSLDGGQGSADTQYF
- | - | TRBJ1-1 | TRBV7-9 | TGTGCCAGCAGCTTCCAGGGTATTGGTACTGAAGCTTTCTTT | CASSFQGIGTEAFF
- | TRBD2 | TRBJ2-1 | TRBV18 | TGTGCCAGCTCACCCACCAGACTAGCGCGGGGAAGTGAGCAGTTCTTC | CASSPTRLARGSEQFF
- | TRBD1 | TRBJ1-2 | TRBV20-1 | TGCAGTGCTAGAGAAAGGGGGCGAATAGAGGGCTACACCTTC | CSARERGRIEGYTF
- | - | TRBJ1-5 | TRBV25-1 | TGTGCCAGCAGGCCCTCCCGGGGGGGGAATCAGCCCCAGCATTTT | CASRPSRGGNQPQHF
few | - | TRBJ1-2 | TRBV7-8 | TGTGCCAGCACCCCGAGGGAAAAAAACTATGGCTACACCTTC | CASTPREKNYGYTF
- | TRBD1 | TRBJ2-7 | TRBV2 | TGTGCCAGCAGTAGGGACAGGTCCCTCGAGCAGTACTTC | CASSRDRSLEQYF
- | TRBD2 | TRBJ2-3 | TRBV30 | TGTGCCTGGGGAGCGGGAGCGTCAGATACGCAGTATTTT | CAWGAGASDTQYF
- | - | TRBJ2-1 | TRBV6-1 | TGTGCCAGCAGGGAGGCGGGGTCGGACAATGAGCAGTTCTTC | CASREAGSDNEQFF